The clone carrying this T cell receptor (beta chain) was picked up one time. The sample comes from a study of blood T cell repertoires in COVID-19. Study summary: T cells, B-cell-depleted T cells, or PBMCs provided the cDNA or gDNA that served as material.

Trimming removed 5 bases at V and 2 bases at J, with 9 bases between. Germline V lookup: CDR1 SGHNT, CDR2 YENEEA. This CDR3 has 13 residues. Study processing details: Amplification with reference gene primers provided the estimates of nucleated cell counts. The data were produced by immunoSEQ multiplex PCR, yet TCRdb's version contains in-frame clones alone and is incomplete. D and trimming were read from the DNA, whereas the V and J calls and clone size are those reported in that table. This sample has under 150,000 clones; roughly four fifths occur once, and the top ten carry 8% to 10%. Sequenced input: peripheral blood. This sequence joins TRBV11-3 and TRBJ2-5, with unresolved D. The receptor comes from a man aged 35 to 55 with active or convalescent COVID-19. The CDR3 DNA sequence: TGTGCCAGCAGCCGCGGAAAACAAGAGACCCAGTACTTC. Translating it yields CASSRGKQETQYF.